One sample yielded the 13 T cell receptor beta chains listed below, sequenced in a study of CXCR3-negative and CXCR3-positive naive CD8 T cells. Antigen specificity for these receptors is unknown. The authors made the TRB cDNA libraries by 5' RACE using UMI labels. TCRdb re-called the 5' RACE reads and gives one entry per CDR3 protein, without DNA. This sample's table reports some 50,000 distinct CDR3 sequences. The study, taken as a whole, reports: Naive cells that were CXCR3-positive had more hydrophobic TRB CDR3s (compared with CXCR3-negative naive cells).

The sample comprised naive CXCR3+ CD8+ T cells from blood. Documented subset: CD45RO-CCR7+CD27+CD95- naive CD8+ T cells expressing CXCR3 (TNR3+). The receptors originated from a human donor in good health. Some clones in this sample may be carry-over from other donors' samples.

This chain uses TRBV29-1 with TRBJ1-2; TCRdb calls TRBD1, which cannot be checked without DNA. Germline CDR1 SQVTM, CDR2 ANQGSEA. This CDR3 comprises 19 residues. CDR3 sequence: CSVLLQSPSDGETPYGYTF. Based on the CDR3 plus reference TRBV29-1 and TRBJ1-2, the full variable domain is SAVISQKPSRDICQRGTSLTIQCQVDSQVTMMFWYRQQPGQSLTLIATANQGSEATYESGFVIDKFPISRPNLTFSTLTVSNMSPEDSSIYLCSVLLQSPSDGETPYGYTFGSGTRLTVV.

V is TRBV12-5 and J is TRBJ1-2; without DNA, the TCRdb call of TRBD1 cannot be checked. CDR3 length: 15 residues. Germline V gene lookup returns CDR1 LGHNT and CDR2 FRNRAP. The chain's CDR3 is CASGLGTGGPYGYTF.

The V call is TRBV6-2 or TRBV6-3, the J call TRBJ2-1. In germline, CDR1 is MNHEY, CDR2 SVGEGT. The CDR3 spans 15 residues. CDR3 sequence reads: CASSYIESSYNEQFF.

This chain connects TRBV29-1 to TRBJ2-1. Germline CDR1 SQVTM, CDR2 ANQGSEA. There are 13 residues in the CDR3. The CDR3: CSVEGRSYNEQFF.

The chain combines TRBV7-9 with TRBJ2-7; absent DNA, TCRdb's TRBD2 call cannot be checked. CDR1 is SEHNR, CDR2 FQNEAQ, per germline (reference sequence). CDR3 length: 14 amino acids. The chain's CDR3 is CAIERALSSYEQYF.

The chain links TRBV7-8 to TRBJ2-1; the D call from TCRdb, TRBD2, cannot be confirmed without DNA. Germline CDR1 SGHVS, CDR2 FQNEAQ. The CDR3 loop spans 19 amino acids. CDR3: CASSYVDSLAGGPYNEQFF.

This rearrangement joins TRBV28 to TRBJ1-4. Per the germline V gene, CDR1 is MDHEN and CDR2 is SYDVKM. This CDR3 contains 14 residues. CDR3 sequence: CASSLSKTNEKLFF.

V and J are TRBV7-9 and TRBJ2-2; TCRdb designates TRBD1, a call that cannot be tested without DNA. Per the germline V gene, CDR1 is SEHNR and CDR2 is FQNEAQ (reference sequence). CDR3 length: 16 residues. The chain's CDR3 is CASSPNPGGVLGELFF.

The chain couples TRBV4-3 to TRBJ2-7; TCRdb's D gene call, TRBD1, goes unchecked for lack of DNA. The CDR3 spans 15 residues. Germline V gene sequence: CDR1 LGHNA, CDR2 YSLEER. CDR3 residues: CASSLSTGSTYEQYF.

The chain combines TRBV12-3 or TRBV12-4 with TRBJ2-5. CDR3 length equals 12 residues. CDR3 sequence: CASSLALETQYF.

CDR3 region: CASSLVGGLYEQYF. V gene TRBV5-1 combines with J gene TRBJ2-7. Germline V lookup: CDR1 SGHRS, CDR2 YFSETQ. The CDR3 is made up of 14 amino acids. Combining the CDR3 with reference TRBV5-1 and TRBJ2-7 gives the whole variable domain KAGVTQTPRYLIKTRGQQVTLSCSPISGHRSVSWYQQTPGQGLQFLFEYFSETQRNKGNFPGRFSGRQFSNSRSEMNVSTLELGDSALYLCASSLVGGLYEQYFGPGTRLTVT.

CDR3 sequence reads: CASSYVDAREQFF. The chain uses TRBV6-5 and TRBJ2-1; the TCRdb D gene call, TRBD1, has no DNA to confirm it. The CDR3 has 13 amino acids. Germline values: CDR1 MNHEY, CDR2 SVGAGI.

The gene calls are TRBV11-2 and TRBJ2-1. Per germline, CDR1 SGHAT and CDR2 FQNNGV. This CDR3 is 14 amino acids long. Here the CDR3 reads CASSPEYGRNEQFF.